The rows below give T cell receptor beta chains drawn from one sample of a study of T cells after somatic rescue of genetic block. Here immunoSEQ multiplex PCR was the method, and the copy in TCRdb shows in-frame clones only, minus some. The sample lists tens of thousands of clones, around 90% seen once, with roughly 2.8% in the top ten. The sequencing sample was made of peripheral blood mononuclear cells (PBMCs). The receptors stem from a man aged 25-40 years. Both conserved end residues are part of each CDR3. D genes are given only for firm matches. Part of the rows lack a size; the others show once, few, many or a class for expanded clones.

CDR3: CASSYGQEYEQYF
DNA: TGTGCCAGCAGTTACGGACAGGAGTACGAGCAGTACTTC
V: TRBV6-5
size: NA
J: TRBJ2-7
D: TRBD1

CDR3: CASSLTVSGNTIYF
DNA: TGTGCCAGCAGCTTGACAGTCTCTGGAAACACCATATATTTT
V: TRBV5-4
size: NA
J: TRBJ1-3
D: NA

CDR3: CASSLDAGYDYGYTF
DNA: TGTGCCAGCAGCTTAGATGCAGGGTATGACTATGGCTACACCTTC
V: TRBV11-2
size: NA
J: TRBJ1-2
D: NA

CDR3: CASSIGQGMDEKLFF
DNA: TGTGCCAGCAGTATCGGACAGGGGATGGATGAAAAACTGTTTTTT
V: TRBV7-8
size: NA
J: TRBJ1-4
D: TRBD1

CDR3: CASSLGWGTEAFF
DNA: TGCGCCAGCAGCTTGGGGTGGGGGACTGAAGCTTTCTTT
V: TRBV5-1
size: NA
J: TRBJ1-1
D: NA

CDR3: CASSSFGQGAEQYF
DNA: TGCGCCAGCAGCTCCTTCGGACAGGGAGCCGAGCAGTACTTC
V: TRBV5-1
size: NA
J: TRBJ2-7
D: TRBD1

CDR3: CASSPRAATYEQYF
DNA: TGTGCCAGCAGCCCCCGGGCCGCCACCTACGAGCAGTACTTC
V: TRBV7-2
size: NA
J: TRBJ2-7
D: NA

CDR3: CASSSSADRGNEQFF
DNA: TGTGCCAGCAGCTCGTCGGCGGACAGGGGTAATGAGCAGTTCTTC
V: TRBV5-4
size: NA
J: TRBJ2-1
D: TRBD1

CDR3: CASSEQGVFEQFF
DNA: TGTGCCAGCAGTGAACAGGGGGTTTTTGAGCAGTTCTTC
V: TRBV6-1
size: NA
J: TRBJ2-1
D: TRBD1

CDR3: CASTRPRNYGYTF
DNA: TGTGCCAGCACCCGTCCGCGTAACTATGGCTACACCTTC
V: TRBV2
size: few
J: TRBJ1-2
D: NA

CDR3: CAWSPGTGELFF
DNA: TGTGCCTGGAGTCCTGGCACCGGGGAGCTGTTTTTT
V: TRBV30
size: NA
J: TRBJ2-2
D: NA

CDR3: CASSQERFTSGYTF
DNA: TGCGCCAGCAGCCAAGAAAGGTTTACGTCTGGCTACACCTTC
V: TRBV4-3
size: NA
J: TRBJ1-2
D: NA

CDR3: CASSQTGRTEAFF
DNA: TGTGCCAGCAGCCAGACAGGGCGAACTGAAGCTTTCTTT
V: TRBV7-9
size: NA
J: TRBJ1-1
D: TRBD1

CDR3: CASSKGKREVPYEQYF
DNA: TGTGCCAGCAGCAAAGGGAAGCGGGAGGTCCCCTACGAGCAGTACTTC
V: TRBV21-1
size: once
J: TRBJ2-7
D: NA

CDR3: CASSLTSGVSDTQYF
DNA: TGTGCCAGCAGCTTAACTAGCGGGGTATCAGATACGCAGTATTTT
V: TRBV7-9
size: NA
J: TRBJ2-3
D: TRBD2

CDR3: CASSIVRETEAFF
DNA: TGTGCCAGTAGTATAGTCAGGGAAACTGAAGCTTTCTTT
V: TRBV19
size: NA
J: TRBJ1-1
D: NA

CDR3: CASSEFRGYEKLFF
DNA: TGTGCCAGCAGTGAATTCAGGGGGTATGAAAAACTGTTTTTT
V: TRBV25-1
size: NA
J: TRBJ1-4
D: TRBD1

CDR3: CASSPNTNTEAFF
DNA: TGTGCCAGCTCACCTAACACGAACACTGAAGCTTTCTTT
V: TRBV18
size: NA
J: TRBJ1-1
D: NA

CDR3: CASSDYRTNYGYTF
DNA: TGTGCCAGCAGTGATTACAGGACGAACTATGGCTACACCTTC
V: TRBV2
size: NA
J: TRBJ1-2
D: NA

CDR3: CASSQFSPGELFF
DNA: TGCGCCAGCAGCCAATTTAGCCCCGGGGAGCTGTTTTTT
V: TRBV5-1
size: once
J: TRBJ2-2
D: NA

CDR3: CASSQDPGPNYGYTF
DNA: TGCGCCAGCAGCCAAGATCCAGGGCCTAACTATGGCTACACCTTC
V: TRBV4-1
size: NA
J: TRBJ1-2
D: NA

CDR3: CARSIPGQGGYEQYF
DNA: TGTGCCAGAAGCATCCCGGGACAGGGGGGCTACGAGCAGTACTTC
V: TRBV5-3
size: NA
J: TRBJ2-7
D: TRBD1

CDR3: CAWNDMDRYEQYF
DNA: TGTGCCTGGAATGACATGGACCGCTACGAGCAGTACTTC
V: TRBV30
size: NA
J: TRBJ2-7
D: NA

CDR3: CASSFGQGGYEQFF
DNA: TGCGCCAGCAGCTTTGGACAGGGAGGCTATGAGCAGTTCTTC
V: TRBV5-1
size: NA
J: TRBJ2-1
D: TRBD1

CDR3: CASSPRTGGNTGELFF
DNA: TGTGCCAGCAGCCCCCGGACAGGGGGGAACACCGGGGAGCTGTTTTTT
V: TRBV4-2
size: NA
J: TRBJ2-2
D: TRBD1

CDR3: CASSREGTMRGYTF
DNA: TGTGCCAGCAGCCGGGAGGGGACAATGAGGGGCTACACCTTC
V: TRBV6-6
size: once
J: TRBJ1-2
D: NA

CDR3: CAWSLAGGLGDTQYF
DNA: TGTGCCTGGAGTTTAGCGGGGGGGCTAGGGGATACGCAGTATTTT
V: TRBV30
size: NA
J: TRBJ2-3
D: TRBD2

CDR3: CASSDTGNTEAFF
DNA: TGTGCCAGCAGCGACACAGGGAACACTGAAGCTTTCTTT
V: TRBV11-3
size: NA
J: TRBJ1-1
D: NA

CDR3: CASSEDRVYEQYF
DNA: TGTGCCAGCAGTGAAGACAGGGTCTACGAGCAGTACTTC
V: TRBV2
size: NA
J: TRBJ2-7
D: NA

CDR3: CASSILNANTEAFF
DNA: TGTGCCAGTAGTATTCTCAACGCTAACACTGAAGCTTTCTTT
V: TRBV19
size: once
J: TRBJ1-1
D: NA

CDR3: CASSLEPGLSGNTIYF
DNA: TGTGCCAGCAGCTTGGAGCCGGGGCTCTCCGGAAACACCATATATTTT
V: TRBV5-4
size: NA
J: TRBJ1-3
D: NA

CDR3: CASSPTVSYEQYF
DNA: TGTGCCAGTAGTCCGACGGTCTCCTACGAGCAGTACTTC
V: TRBV19
size: NA
J: TRBJ2-7
D: NA

CDR3: CASSLLLGAQGEKLFF
DNA: TGTGCCAGCAGTTTACTCTTGGGGGCACAGGGTGAAAAACTGTTTTTT
V: TRBV28
size: NA
J: TRBJ1-4
D: NA

CDR3: CASSPGQSEKLFF
DNA: TGTGCCAGCTCCCCGGGACAGTCGGAAAAACTGTTTTTT
V: TRBV18
size: once
J: TRBJ1-4
D: TRBD1